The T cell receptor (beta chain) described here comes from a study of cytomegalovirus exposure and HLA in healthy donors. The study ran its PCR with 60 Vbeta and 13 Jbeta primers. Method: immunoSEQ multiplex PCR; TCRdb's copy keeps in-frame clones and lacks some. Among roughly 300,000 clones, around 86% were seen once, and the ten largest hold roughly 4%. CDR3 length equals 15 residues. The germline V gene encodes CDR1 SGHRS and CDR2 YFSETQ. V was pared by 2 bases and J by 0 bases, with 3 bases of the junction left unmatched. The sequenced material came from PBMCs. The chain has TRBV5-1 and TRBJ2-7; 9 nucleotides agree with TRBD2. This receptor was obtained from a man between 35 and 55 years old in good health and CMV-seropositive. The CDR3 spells CASSLLAGSSYEQYF. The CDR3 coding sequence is TGCGCCAGCAGCTTACTAGCGGGCAGCTCCTACGAGCAGTACTTC.